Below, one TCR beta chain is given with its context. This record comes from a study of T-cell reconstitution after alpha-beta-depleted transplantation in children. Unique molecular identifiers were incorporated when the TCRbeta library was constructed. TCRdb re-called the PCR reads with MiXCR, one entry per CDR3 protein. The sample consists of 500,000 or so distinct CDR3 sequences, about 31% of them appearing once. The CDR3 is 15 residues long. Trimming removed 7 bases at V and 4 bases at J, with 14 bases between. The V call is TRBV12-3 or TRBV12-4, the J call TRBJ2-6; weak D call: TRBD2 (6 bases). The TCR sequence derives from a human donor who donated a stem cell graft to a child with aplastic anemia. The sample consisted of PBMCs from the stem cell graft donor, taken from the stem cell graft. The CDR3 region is CASIDPGRGANVLTF. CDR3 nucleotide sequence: TGTGCCAGCATTGACCCTGGGAGGGGGGCCAACGTCCTGACTTTC.